Listed here is a single T cell receptor (beta chain). The antigen this receptor binds is unknown. Base qualities are not recorded, but no much larger clone differs from it by a single base. Its CDR3 holds 16 amino acids, cysteine through phenylalanine. Only the CDR3 DNA is retained, 48 bases long and in frame from the first base. CDR1 is given as LGHDT and CDR2 as YNNKEL, both from the germline V gene (reference sequence). From V the trimming removes 4 bases and from J it removes 5 bases, while the gene matches leave 12 bases of the junction unaccounted for. Library generation was performed with the immunoSEQ multiplex PCR assay. DNA from the CD4+ T cells that had been cultured and isolated underwent TCR beta CDR3 sequencing. The original methods were these. Non-productive TCR sequences were discarded, and reads were trimmed to the CDR3 region, with only CDR3s of 7 or more amino acids retained. Antigen-specific clonotypes were identified using the MANAFEST web app by comparison of expansion in peptide wells against reference cultures. To be called positive, a clone needed expansion at FDR<0.05 compared with the reference and with all other wells, an odds ratio greater than 5, and a frequency greater than 0.1% in two replicate wells. A clonotype was called cross-reactive if it was significantly expanded both in SARS-CoV-2 spike wells and in at least one common cold coronavirus spike condition. Using the stringdist R package, CDR3 similarity was measured by Levenshtein distance, and unrooted trees were constructed with ape in R 3.6.1. Here the immuneACCESS table is served through TCRdb, limited to in-frame sequences with V and J called. Missing clones are a known gap in these copies; in checked studies unresolved V genes cover under half, and the rest lacks a known reason. Clone size and V and J calls were adopted from that table, with D and trimming inferred from the DNA. This sample has around 24,000 clones in its table, and around 74% of those were observed once. Of the sample, 3% to 4% is held by the ten largest clones.

This record comes from a study of vaccination effects on CD4 cells after COVID-19 (dated by TCRdb to the early 2020s). Study-level background: Each participant got two doses of an mRNA SARS-CoV-2 vaccine, either BNT162b2 or mRNA-1273. SARS-CoV-2 spike-specific CD4+ TCR repertoires were compared before and after mRNA vaccination in COVID-19 convalescent patients and in infection-naive vaccine recipients. Altogether, some ten COVID-19 convalescent patients and 4 SARS-CoV-2-naive healthy vaccine recipients made up the full study. In the study, cultures from other donors were sequenced using the Oncomine TCR Beta short-read assay on an Illumina iSeq 100.

Here is what the overall study found, with its caveats: In healthy vaccine recipients, vaccine-induced clones were almost all SARS-CoV-2 mono-reactive, with only 1 of 255 being cross-reactive with common cold coronaviruses. The study was limited by a small number of convalescent patients and lacked early post-infection timepoints. Both infection-induced and vaccine-induced clones contracted markedly at late post-vaccination timepoints, which is consistent with waning T cell responses.

In the ViraFEST assay, PBMC were stimulated with viral peptide pools, and antigen-specific CD4+ T cell clonotypes were then identified by expansion using TCR sequencing. After about 10 days of culture, CD4+ T cells were isolated with the EasySep CD4+ T cell isolation kit. Negative nucleocapsid antibody results before and after vaccination confirmed that the healthy vaccine recipients had no prior SARS-CoV-2 infection. Over 1.5 million PBMC per well were cultured with approximately 10 ug/ml peptides in IMDM containing 5% human AB serum, 8.5 to 10 IU/ml IL-2 and gentamicin. On days 3 and 7, half of the culture medium was replaced with fresh IL-2-containing medium. Unless noted otherwise, every peptide stimulation condition was grown in triplicate wells. PBMC were separated from whole blood using Ficoll-Paque Plus gradient centrifugation and were then either cryopreserved at -140C or used fresh. Overlapping peptide pools spanned the spike proteins of SARS-CoV-2 and the common cold coronaviruses HCoV-NL63, HCoV-OC43 and HCoV-229E. The QIAamp micro DNA kit was used to extract genomic DNA from the cultured CD4+ T cells.

This TCR derives from a human donor who received a COVID-19 vaccine. This sequence uses TRBV3-1 (or the pseudogene TRBV3-2) and TRBJ2-5, and 8 junctional nucleotides match TRBD1. Sequenced material: CD4+ T cells from PBMCs cultured with SARS-CoV-2 spike peptides, taken before COVID-19 vaccination. The cell subset or site label here, explained by the study, means: SARS-CoV-2 spike overlapping peptide pool stimulation. The CDR3 in this case is CASSPRGAGGRETQYF. In nucleotide form, the sequence is TGTGCCAGCAGCCCAAGAGGGGCAGGGGGCCGTGAGACCCAGTACTTC.